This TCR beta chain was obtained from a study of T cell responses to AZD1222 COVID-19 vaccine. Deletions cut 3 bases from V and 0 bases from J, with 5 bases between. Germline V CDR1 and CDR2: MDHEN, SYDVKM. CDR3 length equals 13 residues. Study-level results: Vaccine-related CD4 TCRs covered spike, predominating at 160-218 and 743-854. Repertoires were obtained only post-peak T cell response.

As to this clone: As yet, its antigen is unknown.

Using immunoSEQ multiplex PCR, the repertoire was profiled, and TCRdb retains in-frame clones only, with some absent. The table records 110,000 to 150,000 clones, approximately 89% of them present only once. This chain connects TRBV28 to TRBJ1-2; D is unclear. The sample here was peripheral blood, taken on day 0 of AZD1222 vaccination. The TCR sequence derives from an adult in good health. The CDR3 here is CASSLSANYGYTF. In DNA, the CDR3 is TGTGCCAGCAGTTTGTCTGCTAACTATGGCTACACCTTC.